This entry lists 9 T cell receptor beta chains sequenced from one sample in a study of T cell clonality in common variable immunodeficiency. Using immunoSEQ multiplex PCR, the repertoire was profiled, and TCRdb retains in-frame clones only, with some absent. The table records some 52,000 clones without singletons, the ten largest covering approximately 3.6%. The sequenced sample was peripheral blood mononuclear cells. These receptor sequences come from a person between 18 and 69 years old in good health.

This clone was detected many times. The CDR3 extends 3 residues past the end of the read, so its final part is completed from the germline J gene. The rearrangement joins TRBV6-2 or TRBV6-3 to TRBJ2-1; 10 bases are a match to TRBD2. Per germline, CDR1 MNHEY and CDR2 SVGEGT. The CDR3 has 15 amino acids. Trimming cost V 5 bases and J 7 bases; bases outside gene matches: 8. The CDR3 region is CASSRLAGKVNEQFF. The CDR3 bases that were read are TGTGCCAGCAGTAGACTAGCGGGCAAAGTTAATGAG.

The sequenced part of the CDR3 DNA is TGTGCCAGCTCACCGGGCGTAGGGGATGAG. Amino acid sequence: CASSPGVGDE. Given in full, the CDR3 is CASSPGVGDEYTF. This sequence joins TRBV18 and TRBJ1-2, with D perhaps matching TRBD1 (5 bases). The read terminates 3 residues before the CDR3 end, so the remaining end is supplied by the germline J gene. Germline V lookup: CDR1 KGHSH, CDR2 LQKENI. The CDR3 is made up of 13 amino acids.

Note on this clone: One junction end disagrees with the germline gene, perhaps due to a read error. Coverage ceases 3 residues before the CDR3 finishes, and the germline J gene fills in the end. The V call is TRBV11-1, the J call TRBJ1-1, with TRBD1 as a possible D gene (5 bases). Germline assignment: CDR1 SGHAT and CDR2 FQDESV (reference sequence). This CDR3 has 14 amino acids. The CDR3 DNA, read in part, is TGTGCCAGCGGCTTGGGTTACGGGGGCACTGAA. Translation gives CASGLGYGGTE. The whole CDR3 protein is CASGLGYGGTEAFF.

This clone came up many times. The read comes to an end 3 residues before the CDR3 does, leaving the germline J gene to fill in the end. The gene calls are TRBV24-1 and TRBJ2-1, with 10 bases that match TRBD2. V trimming: 0 bases; J trimming: 8 bases; junction bases outside the gene matches: 3. The CDR3 covers 15 residues. Looked up from germline, CDR1 is KGHDR and CDR2 is SFDVKD. This CDR3 reads CATSDLTSGIHEQFF. CDR3 DNA (partial): TGTGCCACCAGTGATTTGACTAGCGGGATTCATGAG.

This clone was counted a few times. The read falls 3 residues short of the CDR3 end, and the missing part is taken from the germline J gene. The chain is built from TRBV5-1 and TRBJ2-1, with a tentative D call TRBD2 (6 bases). Germline CDR1 and CDR2: SGHRS and YFSETQ. The V end was cut by 0 bases, the J end by 7 bases, with 8 bases between. The CDR3 extends over 13 amino acids. The CDR3 protein is CASSLDRGNEQFF. CDR3 bases read: TGCGCCAGCAGCTTGGACCGGGGGAATGAG. Supplemented by reference TRBV5-1 and TRBJ2-1, the full variable domain reads KAGVTQTPRYLIKTRGQQVTLSCSPISGHRSVSWYQQTPGQGLQFLFEYFSETQRNKGNFPGRFSGRQFSNSRSEMNVSTLELGDSALYLCASSLDRGNEQFFGPGTRLTVL.

This clone was recorded at least ten times. Sequencing ends 3 residues short of the CDR3 end; the germline J gene provides the rest. The gene calls are TRBV5-1 and TRBJ2-4, with 7 nucleotides matching TRBD1. The germline V gene encodes CDR1 SGHRS and CDR2 YFSETQ. The CDR3 loop spans 15 amino acids. The V gene end was trimmed by 4 bases and the J gene end by 2 bases; junction bases not matched to a gene: 6. Partial CDR3 DNA: TGCGCCAGCAGCCCTCCGGGACAGTCCAAAAACATT. Protein sequence: CASSPPGQSKNI. The complete CDR3 reads CASSPPGQSKNIQYF.

In the case of this clone: Coverage ceases 3 residues before the CDR3 finishes, and the germline J gene fills in the end. The chain combines TRBV7-8 with TRBJ1-2; TRBD1 might be the D (6 bases). The CDR3 consists of 15 residues. CDR1 and CDR2 (germline): SGHVS, FQNEAQ. The V and J ends lost 4 bases and 4 bases respectively, with 16 bases between them. CDR3 residues: CASSSNRVLIYGYTF. The part of the CDR3 DNA that was read is TGTGCCAGCAGCTCAAACAGGGTGCTTATCTATGGC.

This clone was picked up many times. The read comes to an end 3 residues before the CDR3 does, leaving the germline J gene to fill in the end. The rearrangement joins TRBV5-6 to TRBJ2-5; D is perhaps TRBD2 (5 bases). Trimming left V 0 bases short and J 0 bases short, with 6 bases between. The germline V gene has CDR1 SGHDT and CDR2 YYEEEE. The length of the CDR3 is 14 residues. CDR3 protein: CASSLAGNQETQYF. CDR3 DNA, as far as it was read: TGTGCCAGCAGCTTGGCGGGGAACCAAGAGACC.

On this clone: At one boundary the junction diverges from the germline segment, which might be a read error. The read ends 3 residues before the CDR3 terminus; that terminus is restored from the germline J gene. The V and J genes are TRBV20-1 and TRBJ2-5, with D unresolved. Germline V gene lookup returns CDR1 DFQATT and CDR2 SNEGSKA (reference sequence). The CDR3 length is 13 residues. Incomplete CDR3 DNA: TGCTGTGCCCATGAGACAAACCAAGAGACC. Translating it yields CCAHETNQET. The full-length CDR3 reads as CCAHETNQETQYF.